The rows below give T cell receptor beta chains drawn from one sample of a study of T cells in Graves' hyperthyroidism and ophthalmopathy. TCRdb re-analysed the multiplex PCR reads in MiXCR, keeping a single row per CDR3 protein. Of hundreds of thousands of distinct CDR3 sequences listed, around 16% are singletons. The sample was blood. The receptors were gathered from a woman aged 18-29 years with Graves' hyperthyroidism. The CDR3 runs from the conserved cysteine through the conserved F or W. Fields, in order: clone size, V gene, J gene, D gene, CDR3 DNA, CDR3 protein. D genes are given only for firm matches. Size is stated for part of the rows, as once, few or many counts, or as a class when the clone is expanded.

clone size: many
V gene: TRBV18
J gene: TRBJ1-6
D gene: NA
CDR3 DNA: TGTGCCAGCTCACCAAGGGGTTTATTGAATTCACCCCTCCACTTT
CDR3 protein: CASSPRGLLNSPLHF

clone size: NA
V gene: TRBV29-1
J gene: TRBJ2-1
D gene: TRBD2
CDR3 DNA: TGCAGCGTTGTACTAGCGGGGGTTACCTACAATGAGCAGTTCTTC
CDR3 protein: CSVVLAGVTYNEQFF

clone size: few
V gene: TRBV4-1
J gene: TRBJ1-6
D gene: NA
CDR3 DNA: TGCGCCAGCAGCCTGCGGGACCAAATGTTGTCCAATTCACCCCTCCACTTT
CDR3 protein: CASSLRDQMLSNSPLHF

clone size: NA
V gene: TRBV10-3
J gene: TRBJ1-5
D gene: NA
CDR3 DNA: TGTGCCATCTCCGGGACTACCAATCAGCCCCAGCATTTT
CDR3 protein: CAISGTTNQPQHF

clone size: many
V gene: TRBV18
J gene: TRBJ2-5
D gene: NA
CDR3 DNA: TGTGCCAGCTCACCACCGGTTGTACAAGAGACCCAGTACTTC
CDR3 protein: CASSPPVVQETQYF

clone size: NA
V gene: TRBV20-1
J gene: TRBJ2-2
D gene: NA
CDR3 DNA: TGCAGTGCTAGAGCGACAGGGAGGACCGGGGAGCTGTTTTTT
CDR3 protein: CSARATGRTGELFF

clone size: many
V gene: TRBV20-1
J gene: TRBJ2-1
D gene: NA
CDR3 DNA: TGCAGTGCTATTCGGGCTCCCTACAATGAGCAGTTCTTC
CDR3 protein: CSAIRAPYNEQFF

clone size: few
V gene: TRBV7-9
J gene: TRBJ2-7
D gene: NA
CDR3 DNA: TGTGCCAGCAGCTGGGACCTAGCGAGGGACGAGCAGTACTTC
CDR3 protein: CASSWDLARDEQYF

clone size: many
V gene: TRBV28
J gene: TRBJ1-2
D gene: NA
CDR3 DNA: TGTGCCAGCAGTTACCCGTTGGAGATGGTCAACTATGGCTACACCTTC
CDR3 protein: CASSYPLEMVNYGYTF

clone size: few
V gene: TRBV11-2
J gene: TRBJ2-6
D gene: NA
CDR3 DNA: TGTGCCAGCAGCCCCTGGTTTGGGGCCAACGTCCTGACTTTC
CDR3 protein: CASSPWFGANVLTF